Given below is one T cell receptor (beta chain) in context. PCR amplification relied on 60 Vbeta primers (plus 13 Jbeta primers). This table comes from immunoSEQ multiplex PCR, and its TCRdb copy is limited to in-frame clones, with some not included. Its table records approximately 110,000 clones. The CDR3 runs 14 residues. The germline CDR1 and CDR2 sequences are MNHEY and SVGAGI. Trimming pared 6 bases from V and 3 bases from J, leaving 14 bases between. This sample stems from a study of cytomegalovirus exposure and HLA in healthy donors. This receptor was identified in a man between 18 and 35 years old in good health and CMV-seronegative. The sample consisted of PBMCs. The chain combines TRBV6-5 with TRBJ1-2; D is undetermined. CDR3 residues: CASRPGALHYGYTF. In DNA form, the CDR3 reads TGTGCCAGCAGGCCCGGAGCCTTACACTATGGCTACACCTTC.